This T cell receptor (beta chain) was recovered during a study of T cell clonotyping in hematopoietic cell transplantation. Germline V gene lookup returns CDR1 MNHNY and CDR2 SVGAGI (reference sequence). The CDR3 has 14 amino acids. Trimming took 6 bases from V and 4 from J, leaving 12 bases between them. Assay: immunoSEQ multiplex PCR; the TCRdb copy retains only in-frame clones and omits some. This table holds some 8,000 clones, about 88% found once. The receptor's source is a male patient between 55 and 70 years old who had an allogeneic stem cell transplant from a related donor, so the T cells may come from the graft donor. Some clones in this sample may be carry-over from other donors' samples. The input for sequencing was peripheral blood mononuclear cells, taken at the time of graft-versus-host disease after allogeneic stem cell transplant. The chain couples TRBV6-6 to TRBJ1-4; tentatively, D is TRBD1 (5 bases). CDR3 DNA: TGTGCCAGCAGACCAGGGAGGGATAATGAAAAACTGTTTTTT. This codes for CASRPGRDNEKLFF.